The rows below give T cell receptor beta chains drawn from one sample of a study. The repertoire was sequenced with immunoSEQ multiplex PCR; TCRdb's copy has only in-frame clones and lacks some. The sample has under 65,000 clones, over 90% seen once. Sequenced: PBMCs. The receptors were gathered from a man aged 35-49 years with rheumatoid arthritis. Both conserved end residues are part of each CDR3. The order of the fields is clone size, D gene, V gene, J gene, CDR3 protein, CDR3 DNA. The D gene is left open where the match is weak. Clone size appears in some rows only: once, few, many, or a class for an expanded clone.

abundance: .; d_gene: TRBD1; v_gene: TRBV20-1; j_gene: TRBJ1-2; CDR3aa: CSASGRGLLGYTF; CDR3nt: TGCAGTGCTAGTGGCAGGGGGCTTCTTGGCTACACCTTC
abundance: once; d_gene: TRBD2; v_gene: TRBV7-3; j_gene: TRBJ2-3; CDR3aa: CASSLTSGKTDTQYF; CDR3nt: TGTGCCAGCAGCTTAACTAGCGGGAAAACAGATACGCAGTATTTT
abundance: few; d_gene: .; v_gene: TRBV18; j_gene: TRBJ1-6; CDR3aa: CASSPPGGFPNSPLHF; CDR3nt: TGTGCCAGCTCACCACCGGGAGGGTTCCCAAATTCACCCCTCCACTTT
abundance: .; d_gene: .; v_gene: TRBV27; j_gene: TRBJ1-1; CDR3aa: CASSFEGLNTEAFF; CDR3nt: TGTGCCAGCAGTTTCGAGGGACTGAACACTGAAGCTTTCTTT
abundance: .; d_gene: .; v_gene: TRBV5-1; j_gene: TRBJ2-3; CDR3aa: CASYGVGTQYF; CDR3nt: TGCGCCAGCTACGGAGTCGGCACGCAGTATTTT
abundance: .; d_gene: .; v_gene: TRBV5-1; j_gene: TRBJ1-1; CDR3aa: CASTLLQGDTEAFF; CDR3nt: TGCGCCAGCACCCTACTACAGGGAGACACTGAAGCTTTCTTT
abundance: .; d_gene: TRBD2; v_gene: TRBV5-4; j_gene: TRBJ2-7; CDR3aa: CASSFGAGAYEQYF; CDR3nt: TGTGCCAGCAGCTTTGGGGCGGGAGCCTACGAGCAGTACTTC
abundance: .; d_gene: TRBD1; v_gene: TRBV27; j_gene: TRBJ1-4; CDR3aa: CASRPGQANEKLFF; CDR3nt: TGTGCCAGCCGGCCCGGACAGGCGAATGAAAAACTGTTTTTT
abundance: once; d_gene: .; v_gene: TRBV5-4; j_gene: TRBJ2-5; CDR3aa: CASSLRGGKGETQYF; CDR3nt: TGTGCCAGCAGCTTGAGAGGGGGAAAAGGAGAGACCCAGTACTTC
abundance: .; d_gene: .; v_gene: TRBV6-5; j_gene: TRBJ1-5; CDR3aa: CASRSNSNQPQHF; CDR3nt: TGTGCCAGCAGGTCAAATAGCAATCAGCCCCAGCATTTT
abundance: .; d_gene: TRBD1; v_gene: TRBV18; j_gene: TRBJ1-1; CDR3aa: CASSAGQGGTEAFF; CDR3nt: TGTGCCAGCTCCGCTGGACAGGGGGGCACTGAAGCTTTCTTT
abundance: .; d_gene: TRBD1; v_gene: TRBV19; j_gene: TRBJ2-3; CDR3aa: CASSGRQGATDTQYF; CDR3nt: TGTGCCAGTAGTGGGAGACAGGGGGCCACAGATACGCAGTATTTT
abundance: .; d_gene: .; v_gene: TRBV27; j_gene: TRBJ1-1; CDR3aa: CASSFVSAGNTEAFF; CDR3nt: TGTGCCAGCAGTTTCGTTTCGGCCGGGAACACTGAAGCTTTCTTT
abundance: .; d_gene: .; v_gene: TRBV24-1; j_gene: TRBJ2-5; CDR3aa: CATSDFTETQYF; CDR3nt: TGTGCCACCAGTGATTTTACAGAGACCCAGTACTTC
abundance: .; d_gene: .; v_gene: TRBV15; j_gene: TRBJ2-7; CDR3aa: CATEPPNLTYEQYF; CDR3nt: TGTGCCACCGAACCACCTAACCTAACCTACGAGCAGTACTTC
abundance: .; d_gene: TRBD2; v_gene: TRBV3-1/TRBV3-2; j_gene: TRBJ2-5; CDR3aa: CASSRAGGETQYF; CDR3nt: TGTGCCAGCAGCCGAGCGGGAGGGGAGACCCAGTACTTC
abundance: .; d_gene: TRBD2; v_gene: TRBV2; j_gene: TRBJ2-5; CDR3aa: CASSLIAGSKETQYF; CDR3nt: TGTGCCAGCAGTCTTATAGCGGGATCCAAAGAGACCCAGTACTTC
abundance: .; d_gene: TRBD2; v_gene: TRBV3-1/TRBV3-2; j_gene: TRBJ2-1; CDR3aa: CASSQRPGTSGSSYNEQFF; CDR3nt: TGTGCCAGCAGCCAAAGGCCCGGGACTAGCGGCTCCTCCTACAATGAGCAGTTCTTC
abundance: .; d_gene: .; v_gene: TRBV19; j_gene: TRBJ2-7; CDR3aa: CASSANLGSYEQYF; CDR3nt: TGTGCCAGTAGTGCAAACCTGGGCAGCTACGAGCAGTACTTC
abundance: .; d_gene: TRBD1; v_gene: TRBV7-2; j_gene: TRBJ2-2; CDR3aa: CASSSVTGDLTGELFF; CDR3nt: TGTGCCAGCAGCTCCGTGACAGGGGACCTCACCGGGGAGCTGTTTTTT
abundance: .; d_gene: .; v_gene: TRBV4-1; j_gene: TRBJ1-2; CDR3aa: CASSQGRGYTF; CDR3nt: TGCGCCAGCAGCCAGGGCAGGGGCTACACCTTC
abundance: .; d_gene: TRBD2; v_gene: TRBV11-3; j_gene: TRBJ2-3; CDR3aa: CASSSGRERDTQYF; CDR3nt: TGTGCCAGCAGCTCGGGGCGGGAGAGGGACACGCAGTATTTT
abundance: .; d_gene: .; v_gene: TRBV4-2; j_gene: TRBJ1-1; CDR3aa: CASSQDRGMGTEAFF; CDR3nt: TGTGCCAGCAGCCAAGATCGAGGGATGGGCACTGAAGCTTTCTTT
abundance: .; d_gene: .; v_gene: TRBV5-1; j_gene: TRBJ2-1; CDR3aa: CASSLGSDEQFF; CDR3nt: TGCGCCAGCAGCTTGGGGTCAGATGAGCAGTTCTTC
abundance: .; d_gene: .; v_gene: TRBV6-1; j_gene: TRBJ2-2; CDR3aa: CASSEQLNTGELFF; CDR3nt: TGTGCCAGCAGTGAACAGTTGAACACCGGGGAGCTGTTTTTT
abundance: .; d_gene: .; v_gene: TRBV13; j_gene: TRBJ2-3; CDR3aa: CASSTRAESTDTQYF; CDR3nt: TGTGCCAGCTCGACCCGGGCGGAGAGCACAGATACGCAGTATTTT
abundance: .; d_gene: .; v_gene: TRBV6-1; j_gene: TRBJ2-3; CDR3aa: CASSDFRGTDTQYF; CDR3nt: TGTGCCAGCAGTGATTTCAGGGGCACAGATACGCAGTATTTT
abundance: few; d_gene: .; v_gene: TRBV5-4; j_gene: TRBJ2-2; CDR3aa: CASSASPEGELFF; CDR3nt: TGTGCCAGCAGCGCCTCCCCAGAGGGGGAGCTGTTTTTT
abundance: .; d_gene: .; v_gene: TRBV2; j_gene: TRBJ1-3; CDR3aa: CASSDGQSGNTIYF; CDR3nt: TGTGCCAGCAGTGATGGCCAGAGTGGAAACACCATATATTTT
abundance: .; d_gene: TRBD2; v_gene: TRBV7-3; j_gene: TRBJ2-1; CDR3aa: CASSLPGLAGEAEQFF; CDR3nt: TGTGCCAGCAGCTTACCGGGACTAGCGGGAGAGGCTGAGCAGTTCTTC